The sample holds a few counts of the clone carrying this TCR beta chain. The antigen is not known. TCR beta CDR3 sequences were amplified from RNA transcripts. HTBI primers were used for first-round RT-PCR of the TCR CDR3. In TCRdb, the multiplex PCR reads were re-called with MiXCR into one record per CDR3 protein. The profile shows over 300,000 distinct CDR3 sequences, roughly 14% of them singletons. Diagnosing involved the use of clinical symptoms, serum thyroxine and TRAb, thyroid ultrasound and orbital computed tomography. The CDR3 has 14 amino acids. V lost 3 bases and J lost 5; bases outside the gene matches: 4. Germline CDR1 reads MNHGY; CDR2 reads SVAAGI. This record comes from a study of T cells in Graves' hyperthyroidism and ophthalmopathy. Study-wide findings and caveats: Blood also carried most thyroid clonotypes expanded above 0.001.

The sample was blood. The source is a woman between 55 and 75 years old with Graves' hyperthyroidism. The chain couples TRBV6-9 to TRBJ2-5; 9 bases are shared with TRBD2. CDR3 nucleotide sequence: TGTGCCAGCAGTTACGGGCGGGAGGGGGAGACCCAGTACTTC. Protein sequence: CASSYGREGETQYF.